These 20 T cell receptor beta chains share one sample of origin, sequenced in a study of blood T cell repertoires in COVID-19. Produced via immunoSEQ multiplex PCR; TCRdb's table is partial and in-frame only. The sample holds 410,000 or so clones, 89% seen once. The sequencing input was peripheral blood. These receptors were collected from a woman aged 40-49 years with COVID-19, enrolled during active disease.

The V call is TRBV28, the J call TRBJ1-6, with unresolved D. V shed 4 bases and J shed 0 bases, with 4 bases lying between them. The CDR3 covers 14 residues. The germline gives CDR1 MDHEN, CDR2 SYDVKM. Here the CDR3 DNA reads TGTGCCAGCAGTTCCGGCTCCTATAATTCACCCCTCCACTTT. This translates into CASSSGSYNSPLHF.

This chain links TRBV5-1 with TRBJ2-1; 8 bases fit TRBD2. Germline CDR1 is SGHRS and CDR2 is YFSETQ. V lost 0 bases to trimming and J lost 4 bases; unmatched junction nucleotides: 6. The CDR3 covers 16 residues. CDR3 loop: CASSLVAGGAYNEQFF. As DNA, the CDR3 is TGCGCCAGCAGCTTGGTGGCGGGGGGCGCTTACAATGAGCAGTTCTTC.

This chain uses TRBV19 with TRBJ2-1; D remains unclear. The ends were cut back, 3 bases at V and 7 bases at J, with 4 bases in the middle. There are 11 residues in the CDR3. CDR1 LNHDA and CDR2 SQIVND come from the germline V gene (reference sequence). Here the CDR3 reads CASSIRNEQFF. The CDR3, as DNA: TGTGCCAGTAGTATTCGGAATGAGCAGTTCTTC. The variable domain in full, with the rest retrieved from reference TRBV19 and TRBJ2-1, is DGGITQSPKYLFRKEGQNVTLSCEQNLNHDAMYWYRQDPGQGLRLIYYSQIVNDFQKGDIAEGYSVSREKKESFPLTVTSAQKNPTAFYLCASSIRNEQFFGPGTRLTVL.

This sequence joins TRBV5-4 and TRBJ1-2; 7 nucleotides agree with TRBD1. There are 13 residues in the CDR3. The ends lost 0 bases at V and 6 bases at J; junction bases unmatched: 2. Germline CDR1 and CDR2: SGHNT and YYREEE (reference sequence). CDR3 DNA: TGTGCCAGCAGCTTGGGACAGGGAGATGGCTACACCTTC. Amino acid sequence: CASSLGQGDGYTF.

To note about this clone: Other DNA sequences in the sample encode the same CDR3. This rearrangement joins TRBV6-2 or TRBV6-3 to TRBJ1-6; the D is unclear. The CDR3 is made up of 16 amino acids. The ends were cut back, 0 bases at V and 0 bases at J, with 6 bases in the middle. Germline V gives CDR1 MNHEY, CDR2 SVGEGT. This CDR3 reads CASSYSGSSYNSPLHF. In DNA form, the CDR3 reads TGTGCCAGCAGTTACTCAGGGAGCTCCTATAATTCACCCCTCCACTTT.

The CDR3 DNA reads TGTGCCAGCAGCGCCACCAGCCTCGGGGAGCAGTTCTTC. It specifies CASSATSLGEQFF. This rearrangement joins TRBV7-2 to TRBJ2-1; D unclear. Germline lookup yields CDR1 SGHTA and CDR2 FQGNSA. This CDR3 contains 13 residues. Trimming removed 5 bases at V and 10 bases at J, with 15 bases between.

The chain couples TRBV7-9 to TRBJ1-2; 11 bases fit TRBD1. Losses at the gene ends were 5 bases for V and 2 bases for J; bases not matched to a gene: 4. The CDR3 is 15 amino acids. The V gene's germline CDR1 is SEHNR and CDR2 FQNEAQ (reference sequence). The CDR3 loop is CASSIGTGGNYGYTF. CDR3 sequence (DNA): TGTGCCAGCAGCATCGGGACAGGGGGAAACTATGGCTACACCTTC.

The rearrangement joins TRBV27 to TRBJ1-1; D is undetermined. CDR1 is MNHEY, CDR2 SMNVEV, per germline (reference sequence). V shed 0 bases and J shed 7 bases, with 9 bases lying between them. CDR3 size: 13 residues. CDR3 residues: CASSLSPRDEAFF. CDR3 DNA: TGTGCCAGCAGTTTATCGCCCCGGGATGAAGCTTTCTTT.

The J gene is TRBJ2-1, the V gene TRBV5-1; the match to TRBD1 covers 9 bases. The CDR3 runs to 15 residues. The V segment lost 9 bases and the J segment 3 bases; nucleotides outside the gene matches: 10. Germline CDR1 and CDR2: SGHRS and YFSETQ. The CDR3 DNA sequence: TGCGCCACCACAGTGGGGACAGGGAACTACAATGAGCAGTTCTTC. It is translated as CATTVGTGNYNEQFF.

This clone has only one observation. The V call is TRBV5-1, the J call TRBJ2-1, with TRBD1 matching 10 bases. V lost 4 bases and J lost 8; bases outside the gene matches: 9. Per the germline V gene, CDR1 is SGHRS and CDR2 is YFSETQ. The CDR3 is 15 amino acids. CDR3 region: CASSPGTGANDEQFF. CDR3 DNA sequence: TGCGCCAGCAGCCCCGGGACAGGGGCTAATGATGAGCAGTTCTTC.

The chain links TRBV11-2 to TRBJ1-2, with D hard to call. V shed 2 bases and J shed 6 bases, with 19 bases lying between them. In germline, CDR1 is SGHAT, CDR2 FQNNGV. CDR3 length equals 16 residues. The DNA of the CDR3 is TGTGCCAGCAGCTTAAGTGGAGGGTGGGCGGAGGATGGCTACACCTTC. Its protein is CASSLSGGWAEDGYTF.

The rearrangement joins TRBV18 to TRBJ1-1, with D hard to call. This CDR3 comprises 11 residues. Germline V gives CDR1 KGHSH, CDR2 LQKENI. The V and J ends lost 3 bases and 6 bases respectively, with 5 bases between them. The CDR3 loop reads CASSPGAEAFF. The CDR3 DNA reads as TGTGCCAGCTCACCCGGGGCTGAAGCTTTCTTT.

V and J are TRBV5-5 and TRBJ2-2, with D possibly TRBD2 on 6 matching bases. The CDR3 is 18 amino acids. V lost 2 bases, J lost 1 base, and 18 bases lay in between. CDR1 and CDR2 (germline): SGHKS, YYEKEE (reference sequence). The CDR3 sequence is CASSFFLIAEVNTGELFF. Here the CDR3 DNA reads TGTGCCAGCAGCTTTTTTCTAATAGCGGAGGTGAACACCGGGGAGCTGTTTTTT.

The chain recombines TRBV9 with TRBJ1-4; a weak D match, TRBD1 (5 bases). Trimming pared 3 bases from V and 8 bases from J, leaving 17 bases between. The germline gives CDR1 SGDLS, CDR2 YYNGEE. This CDR3 contains 15 residues. The CDR3: CASSGPGPRGEKLFF. DNA for the CDR3: TGTGCCAGCAGCGGACCCGGGCCCCGGGGGGAAAAACTGTTTTTT.

The rearrangement uses TRBV4-1 and TRBJ2-5; a possible D gene is TRBD1 (5 bases). V lost 5 bases to trimming and J lost 5 bases, with 12 bases between them. CDR1 is MGHRA and CDR2 is YSYEKL in the germline V gene. The CDR3 extends over 13 amino acids. The CDR3 spells CASSRGPGETQYF. CDR3 in DNA: TGCGCCAGCAGCAGGGGCCCAGGGGAGACCCAGTACTTC.

This clone has a handful of counts. The chain links TRBV7-2 to TRBJ2-1; 7 nucleotides line up with TRBD2. Unmatched junction bases numbered 12, after V lost 4 bases and J lost 3 bases. The germline V gene encodes CDR1 SGHTA and CDR2 FQGNSA. This CDR3 has 17 residues. The CDR3 bases are TGTGCCAGCAGCTCCCCCCCGGCTAGCGGCCTCTACAATGAGCAGTTCTTC. Translated: CASSSPPASGLYNEQFF.

On this clone: Distinct nucleotide sequences in the sample also encode this CDR3. This chain joins TRBV28 and TRBJ1-1, with 7 nucleotides matching TRBD1. The CDR3 has 13 residues. Trimming removed 6 bases from V and 3 bases from J; junction bases left unmatched: 4. Germline CDR1 and CDR2: MDHEN and SYDVKM. CDR3 in DNA: TGTGCCAGCAGCTCCCAGGGGGACACTGAAGCTTTCTTT. It codes for CASSSQGDTEAFF.

The rearrangement joins TRBV7-2 to TRBJ1-2; D remains unclear. Per germline, CDR1 SGHTA and CDR2 FQGNSA. The germline V and J ends were trimmed by 0 bases and 3 bases, with 5 bases remaining between them. This CDR3 contains 13 residues. Here the CDR3 DNA reads TGTGCCAGCAGCTTAGCTTCCTACTATGGCTACACCTTC. Translating gives CASSLASYYGYTF.

This clone was seen once. An end of the junction differs from the germline gene, which may be a read error. The V call is TRBV7-7, the J call TRBJ2-1; 12 positions agree with TRBD2. Germline V gene sequence: CDR1 SSHAT, CDR2 FNYEAQ (reference sequence). CDR3 length: 16 residues. CDR3 nucleotide sequence: TGTGCTAGCAGCTTAGGGTGGCTAGCGGGAGGGGATGAGCAGTTCTTC. Protein product: CASSLGWLAGGDEQFF.

This clone occurred once. The V and J genes are TRBV6-2 or TRBV6-3 and TRBJ1-1; 7 bases fit TRBD1. Germline-derived CDR1 and CDR2 are MNHEY and SVGEGT. After removal of 4 bases from V and 11 bases from J, the junction contained 19 bases not matched to a gene. The CDR3 runs 16 residues. CDR3: CASSSSSGTAPQRAFF. CDR3 DNA: TGTGCCAGCAGTTCCTCCTCCGGGACAGCCCCTCAAAGGGCTTTCTTT.